This T cell receptor beta chain was identified during a study of cytomegalovirus exposure and HLA in healthy donors. The PCR ran on 60 Vbeta and 13 Jbeta primers. Generated by immunoSEQ multiplex PCR, the TCRdb table keeps only in-frame clones and is missing some. The sample holds around 65,000 clones, almost 80% seen once. Germline loops: CDR1 SEHNR, CDR2 FQNEAQ (reference sequence). Trimming cost V 5 bases and J 1 base, with 8 bases left between them. This CDR3 is 13 amino acids long. The chain links TRBV7-9 to TRBJ2-5; D unclear. The source is a girl aged 5 to 17 in good health and CMV-seropositive. The specimen was PBMCs. In DNA, the CDR3 is TGTGCCAGCAGCCTGCGGCCCCAAGAGACCCAGTACTTC. It specifies CASSLRPQETQYF.